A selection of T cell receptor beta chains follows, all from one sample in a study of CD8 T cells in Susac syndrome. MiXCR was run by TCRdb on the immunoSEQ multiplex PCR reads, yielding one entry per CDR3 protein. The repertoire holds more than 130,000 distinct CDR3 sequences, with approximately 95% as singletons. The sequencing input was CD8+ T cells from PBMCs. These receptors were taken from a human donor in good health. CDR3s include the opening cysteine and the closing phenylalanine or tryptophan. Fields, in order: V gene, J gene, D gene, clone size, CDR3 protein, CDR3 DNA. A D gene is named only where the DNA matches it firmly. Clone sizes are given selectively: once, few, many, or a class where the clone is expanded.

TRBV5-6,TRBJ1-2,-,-,CASSPAIGTLYGYTF,TGTGCCAGCAGCCCAGCTATCGGGACACTCTATGGCTACACCTTC
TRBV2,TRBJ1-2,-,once,CALETVSYVDGYTF,TGTGCCCTAGAGACAGTCTCTTATGTAGATGGCTACACCTTC
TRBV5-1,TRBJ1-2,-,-,CASSLEGHGYTF,TGCGCCAGCAGCCTGGAGGGCCATGGCTACACCTTC
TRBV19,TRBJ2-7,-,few,CASSAGSSYEQYF,TGTGCCAGTAGTGCCGGCAGCTCCTACGAGCAGTACTTC
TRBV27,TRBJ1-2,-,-,CASSTGDRYGYTF,TGTGCCAGCTCAACGGGGGACCGCTATGGCTACACCTTC
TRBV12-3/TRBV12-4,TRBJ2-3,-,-,CASQEGASFADTQYF,TGTGCCAGCCAGGAAGGGGCGAGTTTCGCAGATACGCAGTATTTT
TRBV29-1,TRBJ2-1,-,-,CSVGWGFGGNNEQFF,TGCAGCGTTGGATGGGGATTTGGTGGAAACAATGAGCAGTTCTTC
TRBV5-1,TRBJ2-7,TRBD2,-,CASSSAGVNYEQYF,TGCGCCAGCAGCTCGGCGGGGGTTAACTACGAGCAGTACTTC
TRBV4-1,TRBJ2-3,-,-,CASSQDWLDTDTQYF,TGCGCCAGCAGCCAAGATTGGTTAGACACAGATACGCAGTATTTT
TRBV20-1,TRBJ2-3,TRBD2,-,CSASSRSLAGDTQYF,TGCAGTGCTAGTTCTCGGTCACTAGCGGGAGATACGCAGTATTTT
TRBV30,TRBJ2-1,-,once,CAWSVMNNEQFF,TGTGCCTGGAGTGTAATGAACAATGAGCAGTTCTTC
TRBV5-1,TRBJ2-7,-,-,CASSLTGGGEQYF,TGCGCCAGCAGCTTGACGGGGGGCGGCGAGCAGTACTTC
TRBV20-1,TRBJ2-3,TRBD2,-,CSALGTSRTDTQYF,TGCAGTGCCCTGGGGACTAGCCGCACAGATACGCAGTATTTT
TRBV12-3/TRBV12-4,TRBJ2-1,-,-,CASSSSYGSYNEQFF,TGTGCCAGCAGTTCCAGCTACGGCTCCTACAATGAGCAGTTCTTC
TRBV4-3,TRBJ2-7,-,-,CASSQGLAQSSYEQYF,TGCGCCAGCAGCCAAGGATTAGCGCAGAGCTCCTACGAGCAGTACTTC
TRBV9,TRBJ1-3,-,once,CASSVDGNTIYF,TGTGCCAGCAGCGTGGATGGAAACACCATATATTTT
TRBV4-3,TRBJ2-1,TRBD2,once,CASSQVGPSGRVAEQFF,TGCGCCAGCAGCCAAGTGGGGCCTAGCGGGAGGGTTGCTGAGCAGTTCTTC
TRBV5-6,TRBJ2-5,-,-,CASSSYQETQYF,TGTGCCAGCAGCTCATACCAAGAGACCCAGTACTTC
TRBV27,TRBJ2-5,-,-,CASSLVGQKETQYF,TGTGCCAGCAGTTTAGTCGGTCAGAAAGAGACCCAGTACTTC
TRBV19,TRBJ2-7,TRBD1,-,CASSLLRDRPFYEQYF,TGTGCCAGTAGTCTCCTCCGGGACAGGCCTTTTTACGAGCAGTACTTC
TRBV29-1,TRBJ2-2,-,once,CSALVSNTGELFF,TGCAGCGCCCTGGTCAGTAACACCGGGGAGCTGTTTTTT
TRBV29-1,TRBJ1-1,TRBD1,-,CSVDAGGSEAFF,TGCAGCGTTGATGCAGGGGGCTCTGAAGCTTTCTTT
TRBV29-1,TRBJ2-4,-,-,CSVERGDGDIQYF,TGCAGCGTTGAGAGGGGGGATGGAGACATTCAGTACTTC
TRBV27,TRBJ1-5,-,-,CASMKDKNQPQHF,TGTGCCAGCATGAAGGACAAAAATCAGCCCCAGCATTTT
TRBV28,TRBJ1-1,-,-,CATDRVRGTEAFF,TGTGCCACCGACCGGGTAAGGGGCACTGAAGCTTTCTTT
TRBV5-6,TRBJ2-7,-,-,CASSLRTETYEQYF,TGTGCCAGCAGCTTAAGGACAGAGACCTACGAGCAGTACTTC
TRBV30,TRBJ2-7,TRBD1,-,CAWTPGQGPYEQYF,TGTGCCTGGACACCGGGACAGGGCCCCTACGAGCAGTACTTC
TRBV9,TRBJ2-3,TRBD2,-,CASSAGTSGATDTQYF,TGTGCCAGCAGCGCCGGGACTAGCGGAGCCACAGATACGCAGTATTTT
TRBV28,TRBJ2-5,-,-,CASSLFGAGQETQYF,TGTGCCAGCAGTTTATTCGGGGCGGGTCAAGAGACCCAGTACTTC
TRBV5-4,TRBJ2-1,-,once,CASSLRSNEQFF,TGTGCCAGCAGCTTGAGGAGCAATGAGCAGTTCTTC
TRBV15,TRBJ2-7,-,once,CATSDYRVGEQYF,TGTGCCACCAGCGATTACAGGGTGGGCGAGCAGTACTTC
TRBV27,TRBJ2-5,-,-,CASSLSPLRAQYF,TGTGCCAGCAGTTTAAGTCCTTTGAGGGCCCAGTACTTC
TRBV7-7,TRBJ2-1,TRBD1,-,CASSSGQTSYNEQFF,TGTGCCAGCAGCTCGGGACAGACCTCCTACAATGAGCAGTTCTTC
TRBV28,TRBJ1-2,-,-,CASSLLSNYGYTF,TGTGCCAGCAGTTTGTTGTCTAACTATGGCTACACCTTC
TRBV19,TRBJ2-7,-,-,CASSTWGNTYEQYF,TGTGCCAGTAGTACCTGGGGGAATACCTACGAGCAGTACTTC
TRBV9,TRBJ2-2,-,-,CASSAATGELFF,TGTGCCAGCAGCGCCGCCACCGGGGAGCTGTTTTTT
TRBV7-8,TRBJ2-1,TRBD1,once,CASSLPGTGVYEQFF,TGTGCCAGCAGCTTGCCCGGGACAGGGGTATATGAGCAGTTCTTC